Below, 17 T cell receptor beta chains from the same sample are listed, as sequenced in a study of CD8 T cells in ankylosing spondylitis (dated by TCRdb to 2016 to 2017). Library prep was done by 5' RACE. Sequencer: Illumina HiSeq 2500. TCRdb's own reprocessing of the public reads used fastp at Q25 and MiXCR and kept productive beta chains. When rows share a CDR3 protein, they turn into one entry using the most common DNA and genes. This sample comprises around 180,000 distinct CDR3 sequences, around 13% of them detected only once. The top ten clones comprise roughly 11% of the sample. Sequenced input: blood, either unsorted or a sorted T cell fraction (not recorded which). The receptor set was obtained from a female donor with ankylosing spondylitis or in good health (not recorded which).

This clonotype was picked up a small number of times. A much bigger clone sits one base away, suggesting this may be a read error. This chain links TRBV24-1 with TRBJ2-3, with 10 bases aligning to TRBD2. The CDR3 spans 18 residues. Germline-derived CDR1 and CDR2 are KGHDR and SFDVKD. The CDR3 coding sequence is TGTGCCGCCAGTGATTTGGGGAAACTAGCGGGGTCCACAGATACGCAGTATTTT. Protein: CAASDLGKLAGSTDTQYF.

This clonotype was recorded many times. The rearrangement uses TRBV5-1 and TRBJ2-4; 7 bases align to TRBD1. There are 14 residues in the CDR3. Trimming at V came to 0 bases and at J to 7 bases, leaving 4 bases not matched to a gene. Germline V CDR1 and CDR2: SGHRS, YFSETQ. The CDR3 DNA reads TGCGCCAGCAGCTTGGAGACAGGGCATAACATTCAGTACTTC. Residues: CASSLETGHNIQYF. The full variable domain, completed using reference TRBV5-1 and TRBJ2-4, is KAGVTQTPRYLIKTRGQQVTLSCSPISGHRSVSWYQQTPGQGLQFLFEYFSETQRNKGNFPGRFSGRQFSNSRSEMNVSTLELGDSALYLCASSLETGHNIQYFGAGTRLSVL.

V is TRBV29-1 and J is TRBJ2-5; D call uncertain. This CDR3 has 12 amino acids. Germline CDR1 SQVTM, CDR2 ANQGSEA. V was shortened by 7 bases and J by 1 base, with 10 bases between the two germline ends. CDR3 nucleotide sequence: TGCAGCGAGGGTGGGCCCCAAGAGACCCAGTACTTC. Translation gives CSEGGPQETQYF.

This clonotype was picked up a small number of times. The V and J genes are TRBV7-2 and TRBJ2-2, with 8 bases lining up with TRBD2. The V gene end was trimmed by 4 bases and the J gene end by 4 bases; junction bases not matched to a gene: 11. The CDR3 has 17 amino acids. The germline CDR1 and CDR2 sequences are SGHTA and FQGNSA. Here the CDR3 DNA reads TGTGCCAGCAGCTCCACACGGACTAGCTCGGGCACCGGGGAGCTGTTTTTT. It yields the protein CASSSTRTSSGTGELFF.

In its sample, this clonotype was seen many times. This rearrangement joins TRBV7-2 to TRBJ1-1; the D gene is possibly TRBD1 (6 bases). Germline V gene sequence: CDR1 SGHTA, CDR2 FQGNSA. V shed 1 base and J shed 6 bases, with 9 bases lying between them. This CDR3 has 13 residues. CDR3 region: CASSLVPGAEAFF. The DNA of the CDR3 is TGTGCCAGCAGCTTAGTACCAGGGGCTGAAGCTTTCTTT. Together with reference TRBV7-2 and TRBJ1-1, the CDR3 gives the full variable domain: GAGVSQSPSNKVTEKGKDVELRCDPISGHTALYWYRQSLGQGLEFLIYFQGNSAPDKSGLPSDRFSAERTGGSVSTLTIQRTQQEDSAVYLCASSLVPGAEAFFGQGTRLTVV.

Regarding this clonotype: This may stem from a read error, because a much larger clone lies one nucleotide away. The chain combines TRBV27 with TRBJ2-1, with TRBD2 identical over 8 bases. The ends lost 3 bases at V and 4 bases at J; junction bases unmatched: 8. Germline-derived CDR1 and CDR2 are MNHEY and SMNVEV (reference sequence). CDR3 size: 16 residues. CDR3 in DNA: TGTGCCAGCAGTTTCCAGCGGGAGCCGAAGTACAATGAGCAGTTCTTC. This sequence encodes CASSFQREPKYNEQFF.

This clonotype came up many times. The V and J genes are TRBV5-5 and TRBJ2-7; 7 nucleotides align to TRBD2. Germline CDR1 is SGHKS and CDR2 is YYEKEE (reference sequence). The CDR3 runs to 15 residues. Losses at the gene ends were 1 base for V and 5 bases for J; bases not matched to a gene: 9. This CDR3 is CASSLWGGASDEQYF. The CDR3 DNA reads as TGTGCCAGCAGCTTGTGGGGGGGAGCGAGTGACGAGCAGTACTTC.

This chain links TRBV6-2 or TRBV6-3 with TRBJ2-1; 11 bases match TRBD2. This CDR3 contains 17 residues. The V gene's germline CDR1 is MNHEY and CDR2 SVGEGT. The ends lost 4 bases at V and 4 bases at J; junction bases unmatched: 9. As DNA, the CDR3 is TGTGCCAGCAGTTGGGAACCGGGACTAGCGGTTTACAATGAGCAGTTCTTC. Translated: CASSWEPGLAVYNEQFF.

In DNA, the CDR3 is TGTGCCAGCAGCTCGGGACAGTCTAATGAAAAACTGTTTTTT. Translated: CASSSGQSNEKLFF. The V gene is TRBV7-9, the J gene TRBJ1-4, with 7 bases that match TRBD1. Germline V gene sequence: CDR1 SEHNR, CDR2 FQNEAQ (reference sequence). This CDR3 spans 14 amino acids. Unmatched junction bases numbered 2, after V lost 4 bases and J lost 3 bases.

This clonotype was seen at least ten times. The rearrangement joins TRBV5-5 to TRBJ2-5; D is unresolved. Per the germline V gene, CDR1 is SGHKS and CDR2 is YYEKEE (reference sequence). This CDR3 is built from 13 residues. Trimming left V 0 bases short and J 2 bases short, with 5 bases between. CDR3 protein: CASSLGRQETQYF. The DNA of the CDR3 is TGTGCCAGCAGCTTGGGACGGCAAGAGACCCAGTACTTC.

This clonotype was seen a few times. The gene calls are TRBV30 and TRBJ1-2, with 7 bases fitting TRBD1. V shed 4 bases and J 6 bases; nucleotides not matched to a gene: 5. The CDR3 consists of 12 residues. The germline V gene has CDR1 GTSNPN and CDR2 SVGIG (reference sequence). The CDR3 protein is CAWTKTGDGYTF. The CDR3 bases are TGTGCCTGGACTAAAACAGGGGATGGCTACACCTTC.

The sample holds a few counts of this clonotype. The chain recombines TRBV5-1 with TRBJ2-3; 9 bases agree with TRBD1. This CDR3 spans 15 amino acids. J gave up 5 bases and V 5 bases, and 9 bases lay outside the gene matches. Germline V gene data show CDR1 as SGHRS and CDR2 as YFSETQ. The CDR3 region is CASSWDRDGEDTQYF. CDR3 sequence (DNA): TGCGCCAGCAGTTGGGACAGGGACGGTGAAGATACGCAGTATTTT.

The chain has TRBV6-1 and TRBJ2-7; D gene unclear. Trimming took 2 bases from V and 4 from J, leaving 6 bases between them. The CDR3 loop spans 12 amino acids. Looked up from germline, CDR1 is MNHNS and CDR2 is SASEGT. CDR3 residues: CASSEPVYEQYF. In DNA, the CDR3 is TGTGCCAGCAGTGAACCGGTATACGAGCAGTACTTC.

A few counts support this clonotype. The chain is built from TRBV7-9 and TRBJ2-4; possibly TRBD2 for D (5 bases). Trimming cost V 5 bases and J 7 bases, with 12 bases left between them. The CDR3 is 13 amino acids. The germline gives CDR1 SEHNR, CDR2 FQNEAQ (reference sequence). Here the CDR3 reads CASSIRTGNIQYF. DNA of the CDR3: TGTGCCAGCAGCATACGGACGGGGAACATTCAGTACTTC.

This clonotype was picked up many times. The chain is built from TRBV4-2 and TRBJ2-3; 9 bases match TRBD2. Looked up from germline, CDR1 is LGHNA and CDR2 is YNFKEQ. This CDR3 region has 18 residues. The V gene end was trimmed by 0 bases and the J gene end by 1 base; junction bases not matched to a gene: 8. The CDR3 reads CASSQDPGLAPGTDTQYF. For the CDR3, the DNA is TGTGCCAGCAGCCAAGATCCGGGACTAGCCCCCGGCACAGATACGCAGTATTTT.

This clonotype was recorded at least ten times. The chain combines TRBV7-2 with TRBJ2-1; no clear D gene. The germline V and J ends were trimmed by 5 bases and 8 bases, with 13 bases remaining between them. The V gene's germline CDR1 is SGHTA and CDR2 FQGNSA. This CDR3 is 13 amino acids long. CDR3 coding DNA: TGTGCCAGCAGCGAGGATGGCATCCATGAGCAGTTCTTC. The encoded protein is CASSEDGIHEQFF.

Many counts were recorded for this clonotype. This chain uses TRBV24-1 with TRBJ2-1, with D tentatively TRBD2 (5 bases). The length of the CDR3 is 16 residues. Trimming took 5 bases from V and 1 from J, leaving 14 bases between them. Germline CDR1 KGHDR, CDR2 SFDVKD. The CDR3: CATSARGEGSYNEQFF. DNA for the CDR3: TGTGCCACCAGTGCCCGTGGCGAGGGATCCTACAATGAGCAGTTCTTC.